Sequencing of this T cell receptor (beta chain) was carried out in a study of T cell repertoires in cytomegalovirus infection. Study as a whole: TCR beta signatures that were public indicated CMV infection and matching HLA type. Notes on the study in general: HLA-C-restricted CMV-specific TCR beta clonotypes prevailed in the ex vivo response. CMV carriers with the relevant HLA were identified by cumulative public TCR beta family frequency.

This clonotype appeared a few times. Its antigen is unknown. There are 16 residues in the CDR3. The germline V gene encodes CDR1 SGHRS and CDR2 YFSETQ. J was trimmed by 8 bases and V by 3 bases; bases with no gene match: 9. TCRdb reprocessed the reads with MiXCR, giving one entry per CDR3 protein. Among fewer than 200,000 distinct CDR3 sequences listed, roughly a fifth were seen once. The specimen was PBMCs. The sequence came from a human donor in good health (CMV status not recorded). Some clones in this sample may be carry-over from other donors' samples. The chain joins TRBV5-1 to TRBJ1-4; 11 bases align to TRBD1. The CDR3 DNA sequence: TGCGCCAGCAGCTACATACCGGACAGGGGGCTCGAAAAACTGTTTTTT. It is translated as CASSYIPDRGLEKLFF.